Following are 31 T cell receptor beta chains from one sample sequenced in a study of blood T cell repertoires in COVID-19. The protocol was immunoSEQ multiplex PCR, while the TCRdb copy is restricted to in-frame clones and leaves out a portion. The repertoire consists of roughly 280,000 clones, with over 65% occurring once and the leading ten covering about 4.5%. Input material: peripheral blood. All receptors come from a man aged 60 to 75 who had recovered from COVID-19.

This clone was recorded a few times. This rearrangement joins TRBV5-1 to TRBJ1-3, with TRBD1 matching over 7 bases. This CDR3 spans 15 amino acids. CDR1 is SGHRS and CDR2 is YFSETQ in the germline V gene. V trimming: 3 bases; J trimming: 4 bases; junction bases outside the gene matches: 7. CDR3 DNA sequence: TGCGCCAGCAGCTCCCAGACAGGGAACGGAAACACCATATATTTT. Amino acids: CASSSQTGNGNTIYF.

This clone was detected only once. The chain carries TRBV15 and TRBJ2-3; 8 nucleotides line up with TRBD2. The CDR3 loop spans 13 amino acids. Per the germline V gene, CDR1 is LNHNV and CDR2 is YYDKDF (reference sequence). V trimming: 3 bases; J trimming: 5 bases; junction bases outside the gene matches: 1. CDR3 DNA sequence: TGTGCCACCAGCAGCGGGGGGGAAGATACGCAGTATTTT. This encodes CATSSGGEDTQYF.

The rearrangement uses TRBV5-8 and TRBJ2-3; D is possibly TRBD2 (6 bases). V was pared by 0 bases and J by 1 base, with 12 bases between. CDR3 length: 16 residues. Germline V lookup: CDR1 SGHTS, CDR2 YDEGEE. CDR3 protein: CASSLASVAGTDTQYF. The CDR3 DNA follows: TGTGCCAGCAGCTTGGCCTCGGTAGCGGGCACAGATACGCAGTATTTT. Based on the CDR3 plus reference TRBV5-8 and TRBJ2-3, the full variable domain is EAGVTQSPTHLIKTRGQQATLRCSPISGHTSVYWYQQALGLGLQFLLWYDEGEERNRGNFPPRFSGRQFPNYSSELNVNALELEDSALYLCASSLASVAGTDTQYFGPGTRLTVL.

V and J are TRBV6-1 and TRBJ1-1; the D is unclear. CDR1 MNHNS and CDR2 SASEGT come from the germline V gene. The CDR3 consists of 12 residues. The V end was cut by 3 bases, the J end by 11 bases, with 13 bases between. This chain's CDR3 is CASSDVGLAAFF. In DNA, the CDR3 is TGTGCCAGCAGTGATGTCGGACTGGCCGCTTTCTTT.

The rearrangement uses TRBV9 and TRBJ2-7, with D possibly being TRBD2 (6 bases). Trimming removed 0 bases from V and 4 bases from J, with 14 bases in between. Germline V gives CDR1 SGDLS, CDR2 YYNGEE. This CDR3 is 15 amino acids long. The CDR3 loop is CASSVAGGVSYEQYF. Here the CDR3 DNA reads TGTGCCAGCAGCGTAGCCGGGGGTGTGTCGTACGAGCAGTACTTC.

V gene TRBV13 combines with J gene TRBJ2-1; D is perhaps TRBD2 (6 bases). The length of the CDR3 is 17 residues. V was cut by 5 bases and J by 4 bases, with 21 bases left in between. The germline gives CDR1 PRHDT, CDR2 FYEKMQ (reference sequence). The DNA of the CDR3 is TGTGCCAGCAGCCCACGGACTACGTCGACGGAATACAATGAGCAGTTCTTC. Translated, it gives CASSPRTTSTEYNEQFF.

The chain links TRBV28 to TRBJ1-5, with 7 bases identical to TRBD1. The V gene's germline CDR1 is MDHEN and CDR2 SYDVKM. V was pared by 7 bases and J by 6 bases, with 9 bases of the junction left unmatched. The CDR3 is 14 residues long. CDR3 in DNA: TGTGCCAGCACCGTACAGGGGTTTGGTCAGCCCCAGCATTTT. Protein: CASTVQGFGQPQHF.

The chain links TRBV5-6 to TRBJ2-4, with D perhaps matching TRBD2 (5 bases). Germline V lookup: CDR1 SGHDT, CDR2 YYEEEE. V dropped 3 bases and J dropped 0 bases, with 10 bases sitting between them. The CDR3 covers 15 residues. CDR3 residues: CASSSSGLAKNIQYF. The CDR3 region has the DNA TGTGCCAGCAGCTCATCGGGGTTAGCCAAAAACATTCAGTACTTC.

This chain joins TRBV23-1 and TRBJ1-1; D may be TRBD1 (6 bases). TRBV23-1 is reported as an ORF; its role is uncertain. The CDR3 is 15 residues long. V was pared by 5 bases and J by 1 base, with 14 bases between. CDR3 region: CASSASGHTNTEAFF. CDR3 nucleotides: TGCGCCAGCAGTGCATCGGGACACACGAACACTGAAGCTTTCTTT.

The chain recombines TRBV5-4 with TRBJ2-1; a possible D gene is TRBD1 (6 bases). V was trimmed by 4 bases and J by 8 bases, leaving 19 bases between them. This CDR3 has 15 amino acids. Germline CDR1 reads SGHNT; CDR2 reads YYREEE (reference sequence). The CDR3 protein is CASSPPNRVGDEQFF. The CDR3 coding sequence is TGTGCCAGCAGCCCTCCCAACAGGGTGGGGGATGAGCAGTTCTTC.

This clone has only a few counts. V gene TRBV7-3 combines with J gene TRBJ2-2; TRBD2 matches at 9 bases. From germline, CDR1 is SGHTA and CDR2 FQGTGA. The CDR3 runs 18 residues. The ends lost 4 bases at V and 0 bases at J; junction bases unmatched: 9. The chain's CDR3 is CASSSIVAGATNTGELFF. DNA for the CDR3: TGTGCCAGCAGCTCCATAGTAGCGGGGGCTACGAACACCGGGGAGCTGTTTTTT.

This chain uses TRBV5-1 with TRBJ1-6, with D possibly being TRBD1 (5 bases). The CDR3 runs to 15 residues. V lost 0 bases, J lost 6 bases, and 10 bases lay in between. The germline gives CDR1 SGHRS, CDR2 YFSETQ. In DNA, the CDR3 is TGCGCCAGCAGCTTGGTGGCAGGGTCTAATTCACCCCTCCACTTT. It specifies CASSLVAGSNSPLHF.

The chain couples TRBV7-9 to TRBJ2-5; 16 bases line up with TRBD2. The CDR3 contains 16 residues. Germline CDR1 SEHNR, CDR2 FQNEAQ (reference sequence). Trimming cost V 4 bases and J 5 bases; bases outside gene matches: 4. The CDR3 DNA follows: TGTGCCAGCAGCTCCTCGGGACTAGCGGGGGGGGAGACCCAGTACTTC. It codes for CASSSSGLAGGETQYF.

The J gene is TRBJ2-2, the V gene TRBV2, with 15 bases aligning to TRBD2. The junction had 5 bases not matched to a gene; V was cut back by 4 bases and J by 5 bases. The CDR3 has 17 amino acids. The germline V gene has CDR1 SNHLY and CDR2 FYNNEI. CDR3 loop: CASSAGTSGRRTGELFF. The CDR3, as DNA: TGTGCCAGCAGTGCCGGGACTAGCGGGAGGAGGACCGGGGAGCTGTTTTTT.

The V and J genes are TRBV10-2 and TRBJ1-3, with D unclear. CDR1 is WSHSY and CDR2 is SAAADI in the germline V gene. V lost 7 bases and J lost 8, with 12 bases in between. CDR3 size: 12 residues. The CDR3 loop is CASKSARDTIYF. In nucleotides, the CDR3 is TGCGCCAGCAAGTCTGCACGGGACACCATATATTTT.

The CDR3 loop reads CAISESVGRAYEQYF. DNA for the CDR3: TGTGCCATCAGTGAGTCGGTGGGGAGGGCCTACGAGCAGTACTTC. The gene calls are TRBV10-3 and TRBJ2-7; TRBD2 matches at 7 bases. J was trimmed by 2 bases and V by 0 bases; bases with no gene match: 4. The CDR3 totals 15 residues. Germline-derived CDR1 and CDR2 are ENHRY and SYGVKD.

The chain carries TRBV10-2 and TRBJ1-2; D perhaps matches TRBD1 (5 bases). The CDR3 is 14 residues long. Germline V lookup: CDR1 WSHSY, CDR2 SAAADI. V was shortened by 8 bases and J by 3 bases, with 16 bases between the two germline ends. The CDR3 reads CASCKDWGDYGYTF. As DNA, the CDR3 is TGCGCCAGCTGCAAGGATTGGGGGGACTATGGCTACACCTTC.

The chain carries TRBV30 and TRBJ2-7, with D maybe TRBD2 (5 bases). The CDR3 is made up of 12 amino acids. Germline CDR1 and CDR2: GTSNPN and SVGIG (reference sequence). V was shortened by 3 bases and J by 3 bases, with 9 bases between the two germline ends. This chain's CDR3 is CAWSPGLYEQYF. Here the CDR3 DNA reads TGTGCCTGGAGCCCTGGACTCTACGAGCAGTACTTC.

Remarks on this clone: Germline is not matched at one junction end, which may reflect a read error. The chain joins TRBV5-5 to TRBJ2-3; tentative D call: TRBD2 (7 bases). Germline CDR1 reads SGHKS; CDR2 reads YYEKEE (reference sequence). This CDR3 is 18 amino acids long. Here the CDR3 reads CARSLRLGGGTGTDTQYF. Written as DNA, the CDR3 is TGTGCCCGCAGCTTGCGACTAGGGGGGGGGACGGGCACAGATACGCAGTATTTT.

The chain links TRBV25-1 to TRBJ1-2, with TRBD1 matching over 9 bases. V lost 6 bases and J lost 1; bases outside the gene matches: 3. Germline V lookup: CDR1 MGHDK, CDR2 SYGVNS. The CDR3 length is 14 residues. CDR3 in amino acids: CASRRQGVNYGYTF. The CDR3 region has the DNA TGTGCCAGCAGAAGACAGGGGGTTAACTATGGCTACACCTTC.

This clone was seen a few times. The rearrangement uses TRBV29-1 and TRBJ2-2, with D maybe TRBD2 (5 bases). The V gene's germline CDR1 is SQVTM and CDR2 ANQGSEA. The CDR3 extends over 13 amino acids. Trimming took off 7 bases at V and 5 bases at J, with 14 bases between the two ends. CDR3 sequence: CSAGPRLTGELFF. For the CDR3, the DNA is TGCAGCGCTGGGCCCAGACTAACCGGGGAGCTGTTTTTT.

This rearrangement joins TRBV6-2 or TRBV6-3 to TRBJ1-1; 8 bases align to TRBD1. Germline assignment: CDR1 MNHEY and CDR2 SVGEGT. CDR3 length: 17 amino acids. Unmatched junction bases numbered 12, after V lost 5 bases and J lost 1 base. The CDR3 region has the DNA TGTGCCAGCAGTAACCGAGCGGACAGGGCCTGGAACACTGAAGCTTTCTTT. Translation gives CASSNRADRAWNTEAFF.

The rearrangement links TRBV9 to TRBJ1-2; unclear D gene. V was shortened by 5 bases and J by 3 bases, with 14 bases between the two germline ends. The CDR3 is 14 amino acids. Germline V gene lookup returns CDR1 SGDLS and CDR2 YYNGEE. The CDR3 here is CASRPSGEHYGYTF. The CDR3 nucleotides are TGTGCCAGCAGACCCTCCGGGGAACACTATGGCTACACCTTC.

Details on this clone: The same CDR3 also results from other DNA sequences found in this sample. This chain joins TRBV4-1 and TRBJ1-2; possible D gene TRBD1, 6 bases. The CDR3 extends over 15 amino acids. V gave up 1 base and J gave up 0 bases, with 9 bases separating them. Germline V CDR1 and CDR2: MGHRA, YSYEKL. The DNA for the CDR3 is TGCGCCAGCAGCCAAGGGACAGCATCTAACTATGGCTACACCTTC. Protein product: CASSQGTASNYGYTF.

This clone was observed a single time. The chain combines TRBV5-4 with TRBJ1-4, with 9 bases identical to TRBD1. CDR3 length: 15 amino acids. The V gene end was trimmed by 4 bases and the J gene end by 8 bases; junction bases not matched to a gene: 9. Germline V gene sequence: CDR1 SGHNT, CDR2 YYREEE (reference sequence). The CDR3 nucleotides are TGTGCCAGCAGCCCTGGCAGACAGGGGGGAGAAAAACTGTTTTTT. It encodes CASSPGRQGGEKLFF. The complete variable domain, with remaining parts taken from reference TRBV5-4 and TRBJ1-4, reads ETGVTQSPTHLIKTRGQQVTLRCSSQSGHNTVSWYQQALGQGPQFIFQYYREEENGRGNFPPRFSGLQFPNYSSELNVNALELDDSALYLCASSPGRQGGEKLFFGSGTQLSVL.

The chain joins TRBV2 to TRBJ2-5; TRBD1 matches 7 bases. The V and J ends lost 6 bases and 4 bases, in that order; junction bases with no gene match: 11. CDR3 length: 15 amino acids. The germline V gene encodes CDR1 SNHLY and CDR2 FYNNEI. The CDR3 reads CASRATGAGAETQYF. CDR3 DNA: TGTGCCAGCAGAGCCACAGGGGCAGGAGCAGAGACCCAGTACTTC.

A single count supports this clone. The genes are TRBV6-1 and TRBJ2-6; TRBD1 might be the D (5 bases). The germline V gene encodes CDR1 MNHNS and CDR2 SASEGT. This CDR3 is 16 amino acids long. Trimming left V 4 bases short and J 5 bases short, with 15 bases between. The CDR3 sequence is CASSASWGRRANVLTF. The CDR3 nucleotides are TGTGCCAGCAGTGCCTCCTGGGGCCGCAGGGCCAACGTCCTGACTTTC.

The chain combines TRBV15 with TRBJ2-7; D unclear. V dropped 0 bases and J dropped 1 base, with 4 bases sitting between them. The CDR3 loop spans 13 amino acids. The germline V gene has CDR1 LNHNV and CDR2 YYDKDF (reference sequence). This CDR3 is CATSRDPSYEQYF. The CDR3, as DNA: TGTGCCACCAGCAGAGATCCATCCTACGAGCAGTACTTC.

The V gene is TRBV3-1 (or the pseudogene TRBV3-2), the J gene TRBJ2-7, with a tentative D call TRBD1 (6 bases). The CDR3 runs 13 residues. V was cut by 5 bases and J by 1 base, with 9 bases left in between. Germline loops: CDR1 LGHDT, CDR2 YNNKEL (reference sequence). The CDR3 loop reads CASSFQGSYEQYF. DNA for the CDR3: TGTGCCAGCAGCTTCCAGGGGTCCTACGAGCAGTACTTC.

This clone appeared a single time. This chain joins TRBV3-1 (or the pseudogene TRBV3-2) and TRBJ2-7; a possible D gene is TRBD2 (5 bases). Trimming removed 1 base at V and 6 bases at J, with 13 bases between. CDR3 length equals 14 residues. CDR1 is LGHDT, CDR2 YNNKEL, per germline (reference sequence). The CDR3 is CASSQGGYAGEQYF. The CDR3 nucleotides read TGTGCCAGCAGCCAAGGCGGGTATGCTGGCGAGCAGTACTTC.

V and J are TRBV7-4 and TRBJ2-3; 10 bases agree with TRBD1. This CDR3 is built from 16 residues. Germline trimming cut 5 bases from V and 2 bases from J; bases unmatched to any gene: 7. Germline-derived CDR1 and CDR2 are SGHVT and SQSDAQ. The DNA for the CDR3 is TGTGCCAGCAGCCGATGGACAGGGGGGTACACAGATACGCAGTATTTT. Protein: CASSRWTGGYTDTQYF.